This TCR beta chain was profiled in a study of blood T cell repertoires in COVID-19. In the study overall: T cells, B-cell-depleted T cells, or PBMCs supplied cDNA or gDNA.

Original handling: Estimates of nucleated cell counts were drawn from the amplification of reference gene primers. Profiling relied on immunoSEQ multiplex PCR, and the TCRdb table lists in-frame clones only, not all of them. From that table come the V and J calls and clone size; the DNA was used to work out D and trimming. The profile covers some 70,000 clones, with more than 75% appearing a single time and about 12% taken by the ten largest. The sequence derives from a human donor in a cohort sampled during active COVID-19. Sequencing was carried out using peripheral blood.

CDR3 in DNA: TGTGCCAGTAGTAATTCGAACAGGGCGTCCGAGCAGTACTTC. As protein: CASSNSNRASEQYF. The J gene is TRBJ2-7, the V gene TRBV19; a weak D match, TRBD1 (6 bases). V shed 4 bases and J shed 6 bases, with 16 bases lying between them. The CDR3 spans 14 residues. Germline V gene lookup returns CDR1 LNHDA and CDR2 SQIVND (reference sequence).